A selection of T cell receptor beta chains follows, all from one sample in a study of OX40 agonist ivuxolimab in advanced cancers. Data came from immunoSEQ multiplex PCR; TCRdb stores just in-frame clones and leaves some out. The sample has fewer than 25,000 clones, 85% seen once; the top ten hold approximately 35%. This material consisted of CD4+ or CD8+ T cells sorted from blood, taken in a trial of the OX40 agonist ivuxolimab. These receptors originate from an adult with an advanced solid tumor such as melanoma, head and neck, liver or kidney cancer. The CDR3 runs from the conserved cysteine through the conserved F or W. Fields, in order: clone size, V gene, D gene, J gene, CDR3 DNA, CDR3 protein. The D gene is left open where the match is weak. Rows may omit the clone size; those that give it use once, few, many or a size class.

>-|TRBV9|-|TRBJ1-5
TGTGCCAGCAGCGTAGGCCTTAGCAATCAGCCCCAGCATTTT
CASSVGLSNQPQHF
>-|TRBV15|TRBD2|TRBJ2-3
TGTGCCGCGAGACTAGCGGGGGACACGAATCCTAGCACAGATACGCAGTATTTT
CAARLAGDTNPSTDTQYF
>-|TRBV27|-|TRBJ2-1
TGTGCCACCACCCCATGGGCAGAGGGGAATGAGCAGTTCTTC
CATTPWAEGNEQFF
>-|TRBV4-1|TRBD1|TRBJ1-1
TGCGCCAGCAGCCCCCAGGGGGAAGGCACTGAAGCTTTCTTT
CASSPQGEGTEAFF
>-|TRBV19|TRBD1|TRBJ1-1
TGTGCCAGTAGTCACCGACAGGGAATGAACACTGAAGCTTTCTTT
CASSHRQGMNTEAFF
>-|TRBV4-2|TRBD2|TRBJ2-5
TGTGCCAGCAGCCCGGGGGGAGCGGGGGGGGCAGAGACCCAGTACTTC
CASSPGGAGGAETQYF
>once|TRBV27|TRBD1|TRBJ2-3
TGTGCCAGCAAAACAGGGGGTAATACGCAGTATTTT
CASKTGGNTQYF
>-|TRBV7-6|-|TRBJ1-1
TGTGCCAGCAGCCTCACTTCAGGAAGCACTGAAGCTTTCTTT
CASSLTSGSTEAFF
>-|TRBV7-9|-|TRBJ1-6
TGTGCCAGCAGCTTAGTGGACAGCTATAATTCACCCCTCCACTTT
CASSLVDSYNSPLHF
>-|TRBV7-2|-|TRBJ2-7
TGTGCCAGCAGCTTAGGGACACAGCCGGGGCCGTACGAGCAGTACTTC
CASSLGTQPGPYEQYF
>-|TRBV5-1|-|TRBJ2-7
TGCGCCAGCAGCTTTGGTGTCTCCTACGAGCAGTACTTC
CASSFGVSYEQYF
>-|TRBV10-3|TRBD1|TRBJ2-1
TGTGCCATCGGACAGGGGATGGGGAATGAGCAGTTCTTC
CAIGQGMGNEQFF
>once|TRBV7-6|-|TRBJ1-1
TGTGCCAGCAGCTTATCCCAGAGGGGGAACACTGAAGCTTTCTTT
CASSLSQRGNTEAFF
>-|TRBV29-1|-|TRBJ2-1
TGCAGCGTTGATGGTTTGGCGGACAGCAACAATGAGCAGTTCTTC
CSVDGLADSNNEQFF
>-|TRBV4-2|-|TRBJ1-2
TGTGCCAGCAGTACGCGGGGGTATGGTAACTATGGCTACACCTTC
CASSTRGYGNYGYTF
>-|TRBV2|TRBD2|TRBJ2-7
TGTGCCAGCATAGCTAGCGGGGGGTTATCCTACGAGCAGTACTTC
CASIASGGLSYEQYF
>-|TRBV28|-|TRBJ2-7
TGTGCCAGTGCTCCGACGGGGACCTACGAGCAGTACTTC
CASAPTGTYEQYF
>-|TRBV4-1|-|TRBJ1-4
TGCGCCAGCAGTGGACTTGACGAAAAACTGTTTTTT
CASSGLDEKLFF
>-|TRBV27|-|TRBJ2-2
TGTGCCAGCAGTTTATTTCCCCGGGGCCTGAACACCGGGGAGCTGTTTTTT
CASSLFPRGLNTGELFF
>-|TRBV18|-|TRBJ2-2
TGTGCCAGCTCACCCCTTCCGGGGGGCGACACCGGGGAGCTGTTTTTT
CASSPLPGGDTGELFF
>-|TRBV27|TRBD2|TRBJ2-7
TGTGCCAGCAGTTCCTCTAGCGGGGGAGCCTACGAGCAGTACTTC
CASSSSSGGAYEQYF
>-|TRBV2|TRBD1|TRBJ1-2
TGTGCCAGCAGTTTACCCTCCGGGACAGGGCTCTATGGCTACACCTTC
CASSLPSGTGLYGYTF
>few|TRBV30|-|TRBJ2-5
TGTGCCTGGAGCCTAGACTTGGGAGAGACCCAGTACTTC
CAWSLDLGETQYF
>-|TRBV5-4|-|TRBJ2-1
TGTGCCAGCAGCCCGGACGGAAACAATGAGCAGTTCTTC
CASSPDGNNEQFF
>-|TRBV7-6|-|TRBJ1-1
TGTGCCAGCAGCTACTCAGGACTCTTATCGGGGGACACTGAAGCTTTCTTT
CASSYSGLLSGDTEAFF
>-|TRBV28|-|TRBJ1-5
TGTGCCAGCAGGAGGGACATAGGGTTCAGTTATAGCAATCAGCCCCAGCATTTT
CASRRDIGFSYSNQPQHF
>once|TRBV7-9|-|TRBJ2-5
TGTGCCAGCAGCTCTCAGGGGAAGGAGACCCAGTACTTC
CASSSQGKETQYF
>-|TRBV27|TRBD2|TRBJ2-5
TGTGCCAGCAGCCATGGGACTAGGCAAGAGACCCAGTACTTC
CASSHGTRQETQYF
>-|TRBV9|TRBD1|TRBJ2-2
TGTGCCAGCAGCTCGCGGGACAGGGGGACCGGGGAGCTGTTTTTT
CASSSRDRGTGELFF
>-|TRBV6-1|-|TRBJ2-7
TGTGCCAGCAGTGGTTACGAGCAGTACTTC
CASSGYEQYF
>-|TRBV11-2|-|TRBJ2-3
TGTGCCAGCAGCCCTCTCGGCCCCACAGATACGCAGTATTTT
CASSPLGPTDTQYF
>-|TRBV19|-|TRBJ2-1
TGTGCCAGTAGTATCAGGAGGGACTACAATGAGCAGTTCTTC
CASSIRRDYNEQFF
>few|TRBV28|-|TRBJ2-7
TGTGCCAGCAGTTACGGGCGGCCCTACGAGCAGTACTTC
CASSYGRPYEQYF
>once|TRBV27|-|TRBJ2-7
TGTGCCAGCAGCCTCATCTCCTACGAGCAGTACTTC
CASSLISYEQYF
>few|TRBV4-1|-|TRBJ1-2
TGCGCCAGCAGCCAGGTCGGGACTCACTATGGCTACACCTTC
CASSQVGTHYGYTF
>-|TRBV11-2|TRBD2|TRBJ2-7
TGTGCCAGCAGCTTAGCAGAGGGGACTAAGGTCGAGCAGTACTTC
CASSLAEGTKVEQYF
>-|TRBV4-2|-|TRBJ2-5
TGTGCCAGCAGCCTCGAGCCGGGGGAGACCCAGTACTTC
CASSLEPGETQYF
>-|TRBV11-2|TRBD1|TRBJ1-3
TGTGCCAGCAGCATCACAGGGGGTGGAAACACCATATATTTT
CASSITGGGNTIYF
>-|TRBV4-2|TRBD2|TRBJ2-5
TGTGCCAGCAGCCAAAGGAGCGGGGGGGAGACCCAGTACTTC
CASSQRSGGETQYF
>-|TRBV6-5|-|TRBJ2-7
TGTGCCAGCAGTTACTCAGTACGGGGATCCTACGAGCAGTACTTC
CASSYSVRGSYEQYF
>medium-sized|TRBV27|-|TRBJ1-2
TGTGCCAGCAGTTTATACGCCAGTCTCGACACAAACTATGGCTACACCTTC
CASSLYASLDTNYGYTF
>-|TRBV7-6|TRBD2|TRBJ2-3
TGTGCCAGCAGCTTATCGGCTAGCGGGGGGTCCACAGATACGCAGTATTTT
CASSLSASGGSTDTQYF
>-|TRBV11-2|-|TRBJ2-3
TGTGCCAGCAGCTTACTCCCGGGGTCCACAGATACGCAGTATTTT
CASSLLPGSTDTQYF
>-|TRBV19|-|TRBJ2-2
TGTGCCAGTAATATAGATCTAAGGAACACCTACACCGGGGAGCTGTTTTTT
CASNIDLRNTYTGELFF
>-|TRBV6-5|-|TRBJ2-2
TGTGCCAGCACCACCCTTGCCGGGGAGCTGTTTTTT
CASTTLAGELFF
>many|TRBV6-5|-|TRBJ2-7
TGTGCCAGCAGTCGGTGGGACCCCAACTACGAGCAGTACTTC
CASSRWDPNYEQYF
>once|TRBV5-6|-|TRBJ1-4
TGTGCCAGCAGCTTTCGACAGACTAATGAAAAACTGTTTTTT
CASSFRQTNEKLFF
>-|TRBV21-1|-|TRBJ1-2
TGTGCCAGCAGCAAAGGTGGCTGGGTCCAGGGCTACACCTTC
CASSKGGWVQGYTF
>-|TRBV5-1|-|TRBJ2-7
TGCGCCAGCAGCCCCGACAGCTCCTACGAGCAGTACTTC
CASSPDSSYEQYF
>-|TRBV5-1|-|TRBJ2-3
TGCGCCAGCGCCAAGTTCATATCTAGCACAGATACGCAGTATTTT
CASAKFISSTDTQYF
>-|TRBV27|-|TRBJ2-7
TGTGCCAGCAGTTTAGGGCAGGACTACGAGCAGTACTTC
CASSLGQDYEQYF
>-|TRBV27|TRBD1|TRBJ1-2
TGTGCCAGCACTCATAGCCCGGACAGGGGGCCCCCTGATGGCTACACCTTC
CASTHSPDRGPPDGYTF
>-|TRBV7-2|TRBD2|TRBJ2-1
TGTGCCAGCTGGGAGGGCGGGGGATACAATGAGCAGTTCTTC
CASWEGGGYNEQFF
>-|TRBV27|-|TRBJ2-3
TGTGCCAGCAGTTTAATTGGGGATACGCAGTATTTT
CASSLIGDTQYF